This TCR beta chain comes out of a study of long-term antiretroviral therapy in people with HIV. Survey level was the resolution at which the v3.0 immunoSEQ assay ran. Sequencing aimed at roughly 40,000-55,000 T-cell genomes per sample. Libraries were prepared by immunoSEQ multiplex PCR; TCRdb keeps only in-frame clonotypes and omits some of them. Of about 14,000 clones detected, roughly 77% appear once; the ten largest clones hold about 30%. V was clipped by 2 bases and J by 3 bases, with 8 bases between them. Germline V gene sequence: CDR1 SGHTS, CDR2 YDEGEE. This CDR3 is 13 amino acids long. The sequence derives from a man aged 35 to 55 with HIV. The sample consisted of unsorted PBMCs, taken 3.1 years after starting antiretroviral therapy. V is TRBV5-8 and J is TRBJ2-5; D gene ambiguous. The CDR3 loop reads CASSLDAEETQYF. In DNA, the CDR3 is TGTGCCAGCAGCTTAGACGCAGAAGAGACCCAGTACTTC. The complete variable domain, with remaining parts taken from reference TRBV5-8 and TRBJ2-5, reads EAGVTQSPTHLIKTRGQQATLRCSPISGHTSVYWYQQALGLGLQFLLWYDEGEERNRGNFPPRFSGRQFPNYSSELNVNALELEDSALYLCASSLDAEETQYFGPGTRLLVL.